This TCR beta chain was documented in a study of tumor-infiltrating lymphocytes in primary liver carcinoma. Across the whole study: The tumors ranged from about 4 to 10 cm across and fell within stage T1-T3 N0M0.

Unsorted whole blood supplied the RNA, and germline DNA was extracted too. In this sample, this clonotype turned up many times. The investigators made TCR beta cDNA from approximately 0.5 ug total RNA, using a constant-region primer. Construction of TCR beta libraries relied on three successive nested multiplex PCR rounds employing slightly modified ARM-PCR. The first two PCR rounds used TRBV1-TRBV30 forward primers with a C-beta reverse primer, nine to ten cycles each. A single record per CDR3 protein comes from TCRdb applying MiXCR to the multiplex PCR reads. The data hold 300,000 to 400,000 distinct CDR3 sequences, with about two thirds observed a single time. The CDR3 covers 14 residues. V shed 8 bases and J shed 0 bases, with 14 bases lying between them.

The clonotype comes from a man aged 35 to 55 with primary liver carcinoma and hepatitis B virus infection. This chain joins TRBV12-3 or TRBV12-4 and TRBJ2-7; D not resolved. The sample comprised peripheral blood. In DNA, the CDR3 is TGTGCCAGCTCTCGGCTAACCAGCTCCTACGAGCAGTACTTC. Residues: CASSRLTSSYEQYF.